This T cell receptor (beta chain) stems from a study of blood T cell repertoires in COVID-19. Participants were aged about 18 to 100 years from approximately 25 US areas. Participants had their cohort set by participant-reported clinical history. The study counted Cohort 3 donors as recovered given two negative PCRs, clearance, or symptom resolution. Germline V CDR1 and CDR2: SGHDN, FVKESK. V dropped 3 bases and J dropped 10 bases, with 19 bases sitting between them. The CDR3 covers 16 residues. The method was immunoSEQ multiplex PCR; TCRdb's version includes in-frame clones alone and lacks a portion of them. In the table there are just over 300,000 clones, roughly 88% of which are singletons.

The sample taken for sequencing was PBMCs or T cells enriched from blood (not recorded which). V gene TRBV14 combines with J gene TRBJ1-6; D might be TRBD1 (5 bases). The receptor comes from a man aged 25 to 45 who had recovered from COVID-19. The CDR3 spells CASSQVGGVKRSPLHF. The CDR3 DNA sequence: TGTGCCAGCAGCCAGGTAGGAGGGGTGAAGAGGTCACCCCTCCACTTT.